The present T cell receptor beta chain was sequenced within a study of T cell responses to AZD1222 COVID-19 vaccine. In the study overall: Pooled samples include second doses given at about 4 or 12 weeks.

About this clone: Its cognate antigen is unknown.

Study outcomes and limitations: Vaccine-associated CD4 TCRs spanned spike, dominant at 160-218 and 743-854. Baseline seropositivity characterized only a handful of AZD1222 recipients. The donor cohort was predominantly white British with a female majority, and clonal diversity may have been underestimated.

TCRdb's table, derived via immunoSEQ multiplex PCR, lists solely in-frame clones and lacks some. The sample includes more than 100,000 clones, around 86% of them seen just once. Trimming removed 4 bases at V and 4 bases at J, with 13 bases between. Germline CDR1 and CDR2: SQVTM and ANQGSEA. This CDR3 has 13 amino acids. The V and J genes are TRBV29-1 and TRBJ2-5; D might be TRBD2 (5 bases). The source is an adult in good health. The material was peripheral blood, obtained on day 0 of AZD1222 vaccination. CDR3 amino acids: CSVAPTRGETQYF. The CDR3 region has the DNA TGCAGCGTTGCCCCAACCCGGGGAGAGACCCAGTACTTC.